The rows below give T cell receptor beta chains drawn from one sample of a study of blood T cell repertoires in COVID-19. The protocol was immunoSEQ multiplex PCR, while the TCRdb copy is restricted to in-frame clones and leaves out a portion. The sample holds some 110,000 clones, roughly nine tenths seen once. The sample consisted of peripheral blood. The receptor source for this set is a man between 40 and 49 years old with acute or convalescent COVID-19. The CDR3 runs from the conserved cysteine through the conserved F or W.

j_gene: TRBJ1-1; v_gene: TRBV12-5; CDR3aa: CASGLVRSEAFF
j_gene: TRBJ1-4; v_gene: TRBV4-1; CDR3aa: CASSQAGTGNEKLFF
j_gene: TRBJ1-6; v_gene: TRBV6-5; CDR3aa: CAARQVGNSPLHF
j_gene: TRBJ1-2; v_gene: TRBV6-5; CDR3aa: CASSPRQGYGYTF
j_gene: TRBJ2-1; v_gene: TRBV7-9; CDR3aa: CASSLDGSIAGNEQFF
j_gene: TRBJ2-7; v_gene: TRBV29-1; CDR3aa: CSVWSGSSYEQYF
j_gene: TRBJ2-7; v_gene: TRBV11-2; CDR3aa: CASSMIGTGYEQYF
j_gene: TRBJ1-1; v_gene: TRBV10-2; CDR3aa: CASRGMTVNTEAFF
j_gene: TRBJ2-3; v_gene: TRBV7-2; CDR3aa: CASSSRLRSTDTQYF
j_gene: TRBJ2-4; v_gene: TRBV19; CDR3aa: CASSIGLARGLGNIQYF
j_gene: TRBJ2-7; v_gene: TRBV30; CDR3aa: CALRGGAGYEQYF
j_gene: TRBJ2-1; v_gene: TRBV5-5; CDR3aa: CASSLDGPPRDEQFF
j_gene: TRBJ1-1; v_gene: TRBV19; CDR3aa: CASRHRGGNTEAFF
j_gene: TRBJ2-2; v_gene: TRBV11-2; CDR3aa: CASSLRGAGELFF
j_gene: TRBJ1-1; v_gene: TRBV11-2; CDR3aa: CASSLVAGNTEAFF
j_gene: TRBJ2-5; v_gene: TRBV11-2; CDR3aa: CASSLDHTGGREAVRETQYF
j_gene: TRBJ2-3; v_gene: TRBV2; CDR3aa: CASSESGGNTDTQYF
j_gene: TRBJ2-3; v_gene: TRBV6-5; CDR3aa: CASNLLAGGPDTQYF
j_gene: TRBJ1-6; v_gene: TRBV7-9; CDR3aa: CASSLSRVSSYNSPLHF